This paragraph reports one TCR beta chain. The antigen is not known. This may be a read error, as it is one base from a much larger clone. The sample originates from a study of T-cell reconstitution after alpha-beta-depleted transplantation in children. Study-wide findings and caveats: Hyperexpanded clones declined; after one year, newly produced T cells mostly supplied diversity. Reportedly, only several hundred clones from non-depleted graft cells drove alpha-beta T-cell counts at about two months.

Trimming removed 5 bases from V and 6 bases from J; junction bases left unmatched: 10. The CDR3 is made up of 15 amino acids. A TCRbeta library incorporating unique molecular identifiers was prepared. Via MiXCR, TCRdb re-called the PCR reads, giving one row per CDR3 protein. Of approximately 85,000 distinct CDR3 sequences in the sample, about 14% were seen once. The chain joins TRBV12-3 or TRBV12-4 to TRBJ1-5, with 7 bases matching TRBD1. This clonotype was obtained from a male patient under 10 years old who had a stem cell transplant for acute lymphoblastic leukemia, so the T cells may come from the graft donor. This specimen was PBMCs, mostly from graft donor cells, taken 180 days after TCRalphabeta/CD19-depleted stem cell transplant. The CDR3 region has the DNA TGTGCCAGCAGTCCCTGGACAGGTTCCATTCAGCCCCAGCATTTT. As protein: CASSPWTGSIQPQHF.